These 27 T cell receptor beta chains came from one sample sequenced in a study of T cells in women clearing cervical HPV infection. Assay used: immunoSEQ multiplex PCR; TCRdb lists only in-frame clones, some missing. This sample contains about 28,000 clones. The sample consisted of blood buffy coat. Receptor source: a woman between 18 and 69 years old with a cervical HPV16 infection that either progressed to CIN3+ or cleared (not recorded which).

A note on this clone: The read is 3 residues too short to cover the CDR3 end, so that end is filled in from the germline J gene. The J gene is TRBJ2-5, the V gene TRBV20-1; TRBD2 is a possible D gene (6 bases). The V gene's germline CDR1 is DFQATT and CDR2 SNEGSKA (reference sequence). Trimming left V 4 bases short and J 1 base short, with 16 bases between. CDR3 length: 15 amino acids. The CDR3 reads CSAKGLPTSQETQYF. The sequenced part of the CDR3 DNA is TGCAGTGCTAAGGGACTTCCTACCAGCCAAGAGACC.

Details on this clone: Read data end 3 residues before the CDR3 end; the end is taken from the germline J gene. V usage is TRBV11-3 and J usage is TRBJ2-1; D might be TRBD1 (5 bases). Germline V gene sequence: CDR1 SGHNT, CDR2 YENEEA. V shed 5 bases and J shed 5 bases, with 10 bases lying between them. This CDR3 comprises 13 residues. The covered CDR3 bases are TGTGCCAGCAGCCCGAGACAGAACAATGAG. It translates to CASSPRQNNE. The whole CDR3 protein is CASSPRQNNEQFF.

Details on this clone: The missing CDR3 end, 3 residues past where the read stops, is filled in from the germline J gene. The chain couples TRBV7-9 to TRBJ2-4; D perhaps matches TRBD1 (6 bases). Germline assignment: CDR1 SEHNR and CDR2 FQNEAQ (reference sequence). The CDR3 length is 13 residues. The CDR3: CASRAQGNYGQYF. Partial CDR3 DNA: TGTGCCAGCAGGGCCCAGGGGAACTATGGT.

Comments on this clone: The read ends 3 residues before the CDR3 terminus; that terminus is restored from the germline J gene. The chain carries TRBV30 and TRBJ1-5; D remains ambiguous. The length of the CDR3 is 13 residues. V was trimmed by 0 bases and J by 6 bases, leaving 9 bases between them. Germline lookup yields CDR1 GTSNPN and CDR2 SVGIG (reference sequence). Incomplete CDR3 DNA: TGTGCCTGGAGTGTCCGGAAGGGTCAGCCC. Amino acid sequence: CAWSVRKGQP. The whole CDR3 protein is CAWSVRKGQPQHF.

Note on this clone: The read ends 3 residues before the CDR3 terminus; that terminus is restored from the germline J gene. The rearrangement joins TRBV7-3 to TRBJ2-2; 11 bases map to TRBD1. The CDR3 extends over 13 amino acids. V dropped 8 bases and J dropped 6; count of bases not matched to a gene: 2. Looked up from germline, CDR1 is SGHTA and CDR2 is FQGTGA. The CDR3 reads CASVDRGPGELFF. The CDR3 DNA, read in part, is TGTGCCAGCGTGGACAGGGGGCCCGGGGAG.

As for this clone: The read stops 3 residues short of the end of the CDR3; the missing end is completed from the germline J gene. The chain employs TRBV7-9 and TRBJ2-2; D is perhaps TRBD2 (6 bases). Germline loops: CDR1 SEHNR, CDR2 FQNEAQ (reference sequence). V was pared by 6 bases and J by 4 bases, with 12 bases between. This CDR3 spans 14 amino acids. The CDR3 is CASRTGGVTGELFF. The CDR3 DNA, read in part, is TGTGCCAGCAGGACCGGAGGGGTCACCGGGGAG. The entire variable domain, with the rest obtained from reference TRBV7-9 and TRBJ2-2, is as follows: DTGVSQNPRHKITKRGQNVTFRCDPISEHNRLYWYRQTLGQGPEFLTYFQNEAQLEKSRLLSDRFSAERPKGSFSTLEIQRTEQGDSAMYLCASRTGGVTGELFFGEGSRLTVL.

Comments on this clone: Coverage ceases 3 residues before the CDR3 finishes, and the germline J gene fills in the end. The genes are TRBV7-2 and TRBJ2-7, with 8 bases fitting TRBD2. The CDR3 runs to 16 residues. The V gene's germline CDR1 is SGHTA and CDR2 FQGNSA. The CDR3 DNA, read in part, is TGTGCAAGTCGCTTAGCACGACTAGCGCCCTTATACGAG. Protein sequence: CASRLARLAPLYE. The complete CDR3 sequence is CASRLARLAPLYEQYF.

On this clone itself: The CDR3 extends 3 residues past the end of the read, so its final part is completed from the germline J gene. The rearrangement uses TRBV12-3 or TRBV12-4 and TRBJ2-7, with TRBD1 matching over 8 bases. The CDR3 has 14 amino acids. The V gene end was trimmed by 2 bases and the J gene end by 2 bases; junction bases not matched to a gene: 2. CDR3 in amino acids: CASSLKGQAYEQYF. CDR3 DNA (partial): TGTGCCAGCAGTTTAAAGGGACAGGCCTACGAG.

As concerns this clone: The read terminates 3 residues ahead of where the CDR3 ends, so the germline J gene completes it. The rearrangement links TRBV23-1 to TRBJ1-5, with a tentative D call TRBD1 (5 bases). TRBV23-1 is noted as an ORF with a role that remains uncertain. Between the trimmed V and J ends, which lost 3 bases and 5 bases, there was a span of 14 bases. The CDR3 is 15 amino acids. The sequenced part of the CDR3 DNA is TGCGCCAGCAGTCACGTCTCGGGGGATCATCAGCCC. It translates to CASSHVSGDHQP. The entire CDR3 is CASSHVSGDHQPQHF.

Comment on this clone: The CDR3 is cut off 3 residues early in the read; its end comes from the germline J gene. The rearrangement uses TRBV7-2 and TRBJ1-2; D might be TRBD1 (6 bases). The germline V gene encodes CDR1 SGHTA and CDR2 FQGNSA. The CDR3 has 14 residues. The covered CDR3 bases are TGTGCCAGCAGCTTAGGGGGGGGCTCGTTCGAC. This codes for CASSLGGGSFD. The whole CDR3 region reads CASSLGGGSFDYTF.

To note about this clone: The CDR3 is cut off 3 residues early in the read; its end comes from the germline J gene. The rearrangement uses TRBV20-1 and TRBJ1-3; D not resolved. V shed 0 bases and J shed 0 bases, with 9 bases lying between them. The CDR3 extends over 15 amino acids. In germline, CDR1 is DFQATT, CDR2 SNEGSKA (reference sequence). The CDR3 bases that were read are TGCAGTGCTAGAGATCCCAACACCTCTGGAAACACC. The encoded protein is CSARDPNTSGNT. The entire CDR3 reads CSARDPNTSGNTIYF.

Concerning this clone: The read ends 3 residues before the CDR3 terminus; that terminus is restored from the germline J gene. The V and J genes are TRBV19 and TRBJ2-7; D tentatively fits TRBD1 or TRBD2 (5 bases each). This CDR3 contains 18 residues. Germline V CDR1 and CDR2: LNHDA, SQIVND (reference sequence). Trimming cost V 1 base and J 0 bases, with 19 bases left between them. CDR3 loop: CASSIAAQRGDTSYEQYF. The CDR3 DNA, read in part, is TGTGCCAGTAGTATAGCCGCTCAAAGGGGAGATACCTCCTACGAG.

Remarks on this clone: Coverage ceases 3 residues before the CDR3 finishes, and the germline J gene fills in the end. J is TRBJ1-2 and V is TRBV20-1, with D perhaps matching TRBD1 (6 bases). Looked up from germline, CDR1 is DFQATT and CDR2 is SNEGSKA (reference sequence). The V end was cut by 6 bases, the J end by 5 bases, with 10 bases between. CDR3 size: 11 residues. The part of the CDR3 DNA that was read is TGCAGTGCACGGACAGTTTATGGC. This encodes CSARTVYG. The CDR3, in full, reads CSARTVYGYTF.

With regard to this clone: Read data end 3 residues before the CDR3 end; the end is taken from the germline J gene. The chain combines TRBV7-9 with TRBJ1-2; D might be TRBD1 (5 bases). The germline gives CDR1 SEHNR, CDR2 FQNEAQ (reference sequence). The CDR3 is 14 residues long. CDR3 in amino acids: CASSSSGTYADYTF. CDR3 DNA, as far as it was read: TGTGCCAGCAGCTCTAGCGGGACGTACGCTGAC.

This clone is classed as large by frequency. From the germline J gene comes the end of the CDR3, since the read stops 3 residues before it. The chain couples TRBV14 to TRBJ2-3, with 8 bases lining up with TRBD1. This CDR3 has 15 residues. The germline V gene encodes CDR1 SGHDN and CDR2 FVKESK. V was pared by 6 bases and J by 1 base, with 6 bases of the junction left unmatched. CDR3 protein: CASRRTGYGTDTQYF. Partial CDR3 DNA: TGTGCCAGCAGGCGGACAGGGTACGGCACAGATACG.

Concerning this clone: The observed sequence ends 3 residues before the CDR3 terminus, with the missing tail filled in from the germline J gene. The gene calls are TRBV20-1 and TRBJ1-5; D gene ambiguous. The CDR3 consists of 14 residues. Germline CDR1 and CDR2: DFQATT and SNEGSKA (reference sequence). V gave up 4 bases and J gave up 8 bases, with 18 bases separating them. The CDR3 here is CSAISLDPAEPQHF. CDR3 bases read: TGCAGTGCTATTTCCCTCGACCCAGCGGAGCCC.

Considering frequency, this clone is medium-sized. Coverage ceases 3 residues before the CDR3 finishes, and the germline J gene fills in the end. The chain recombines TRBV19 with TRBJ2-2; D perhaps matches TRBD1 (6 bases). The germline V and J ends were trimmed by 5 bases and 0 bases, with 13 bases remaining between them. Germline CDR1 LNHDA, CDR2 SQIVND (reference sequence). The CDR3 sequence is 16 residues long. CDR3 DNA (partial): TGTGCCAGTAGTTTTATAGGACAGCCGAACACCGGGGAG. Its translation: CASSFIGQPNTGE. The full CDR3 sequence reads CASSFIGQPNTGELFF.

As regards this clone: The read falls 3 residues short of the CDR3 end, and the missing part is taken from the germline J gene. The rearrangement uses TRBV7-7 and TRBJ2-1; D remains unclear. Germline V gene sequence: CDR1 SSHAT, CDR2 FNYEAQ (reference sequence). The CDR3 loop spans 13 amino acids. V lost 5 bases to trimming and J lost 6 bases, with 11 bases between them. Incomplete CDR3 DNA: TGTGCCAGCAGCGTTCGACTCGGCAATGAG. Encoded protein: CASSVRLGNE. In full, the CDR3 is CASSVRLGNEQFF.

Comment on this clone: Coverage ceases 3 residues before the CDR3 finishes, and the germline J gene fills in the end. The rearrangement uses TRBV19 and TRBJ2-2; the D gene is possibly TRBD2 (5 bases). Germline lookup yields CDR1 LNHDA and CDR2 SQIVND (reference sequence). The CDR3 is 14 residues long. The germline V and J ends were trimmed by 1 base and 5 bases, with 8 bases remaining between them. The CDR3 loop is CASSIGTGTGELFF. CDR3 DNA (partial): TGTGCCAGTAGTATAGGGACTGGGACCGGGGAG.

CDR3 loop: CASSLSGAGANVLTF. The covered CDR3 bases are TGTGCCAGCAGTTTGTCAGGGGCTGGGGCCAACGTC. This rearrangement joins TRBV12-3 or TRBV12-4 to TRBJ2-6; D is possibly TRBD1 (6 bases). The read terminates 3 residues before the CDR3 end, so the remaining end is supplied by the germline J gene. The CDR3 sequence is 15 residues long. V was cut by 3 bases and J by 2 bases, with 8 bases left in between.

Turning to this clone: The CDR3 is cut off 3 residues early in the read; its end comes from the germline J gene. The chain has TRBV11-2 and TRBJ2-3; weak D call: TRBD1 (5 bases). Trimming shortened V by 3 bases and J by 1 base, and 11 bases separated the two germline ends. Per the germline V gene, CDR1 is SGHAT and CDR2 is FQNNGV. The CDR3 loop spans 15 amino acids. The CDR3 sequence is CASSFDSFGTDTQYF. The CDR3 bases that were read are TGTGCCAGCAGCTTCGACAGTTTTGGCACAGATACG.

Note on this clone: The read terminates 3 residues ahead of where the CDR3 ends, so the germline J gene completes it. The genes are TRBV14 and TRBJ2-1; the match to TRBD1 covers 8 bases. CDR1 SGHDN and CDR2 FVKESK come from the germline V gene. The length of the CDR3 is 16 residues. V lost 4 bases and J lost 2; bases outside the gene matches: 7. The CDR3: CASSPGQGAAYNEQFF. The CDR3 DNA, read in part, is TGTGCCAGCAGCCCTGGACAGGGAGCAGCCTACAATGAG.

Concerning this clone: The sequence runs out 3 residues before the end of the CDR3; the remainder is reconstructed from the germline J gene. The V and J genes are TRBV20-1 and TRBJ2-5, with TRBD2 as a possible D gene (6 bases). V was clipped by 3 bases and J by 4 bases, with 18 bases between them. The CDR3 covers 15 residues. CDR1 and CDR2 (germline): DFQATT, SNEGSKA (reference sequence). The DNA read from the CDR3 is TGCAGTGCTAGCGACTGGCGGGGTTTTGGAGAGACC. It codes for CSASDWRGFGET. The full CDR3 protein reads CSASDWRGFGETQYF.

A remark on this clone: The observed sequence ends 3 residues before the CDR3 terminus, with the missing tail filled in from the germline J gene. V usage is TRBV6-2 or TRBV6-3 and J usage is TRBJ1-1; 9 bases are shared with TRBD1. V shed 6 bases and J 5 bases; nucleotides not matched to a gene: 13. The CDR3 runs to 16 residues. Germline V gene lookup returns CDR1 MNHEY and CDR2 SVGEGT. The CDR3 protein is CASSPFLDRGGTEAFF. Partial CDR3 DNA: TGTGCCAGCAGCCCGTTCTTGGACAGGGGAGGAACTGAA.

Notes on this clone: The read terminates 3 residues before the CDR3 end, so the remaining end is supplied by the germline J gene. J is TRBJ1-2 and V is TRBV18, with TRBD1 matching 9 bases. V lost 4 bases to trimming and J lost 7 bases; unmatched junction nucleotides: 4. The germline V gene encodes CDR1 KGHSH and CDR2 LQKENI. The length of the CDR3 is 13 residues. The sequenced part of the CDR3 DNA is TGTGCCAGCTCACTACAGGGGGCTGGTGGC. Amino acid sequence: CASSLQGAGG. The CDR3, in full, reads CASSLQGAGGYTF.

As for this clone: The read finishes 3 residues shy of the CDR3 end, and the germline J gene is used to complete it. The V gene is TRBV2, the J gene TRBJ2-3, with TRBD1 as a possible D gene (5 bases). This CDR3 contains 15 residues. Germline-derived CDR1 and CDR2 are SNHLY and FYNNEI. CDR3 protein: CASSAGYVSNQPQYF. Incomplete CDR3 DNA: TGTGCCAGCAGTGCAGGGTACGTTAGCAATCAGCCG.

Turning to this clone: The read comes to an end 3 residues before the CDR3 does, leaving the germline J gene to fill in the end. V usage is TRBV7-2 and J usage is TRBJ2-3; D not certain. The CDR3 runs 14 residues. Germline CDR1 SGHTA, CDR2 FQGNSA. Trimming removed 1 base from V and 6 bases from J, with 11 bases in between. CDR3 DNA (partial): TGTGCCAGCAGCTTAGAGACCCGGGTGGATACG. Translating gives CASSLETRVDT. The entire CDR3 protein is CASSLETRVDTQYF.